Below are 27 T cell receptor beta chains sequenced from a single sample in a study of T cells in Graves' hyperthyroidism and ophthalmopathy. RNA transcripts were the template for amplifying TCR beta CDR3 regions. Using the HTBI primer set, a first-round RT-PCR was run on the TCR CDR3. MiXCR, applied by TCRdb to the multiplex PCR reads, yields one record per CDR3 protein. The sample includes approximately 610,000 distinct CDR3 sequences, approximately 15% seen only once; the top ten take more than 15%. What was sequenced was blood. The receptors were sampled from a woman between 18 and 30 years old with Graves' hyperthyroidism.

This clonotype was counted many times. This rearrangement joins TRBV29-1 to TRBJ1-5; weak D call: TRBD1 (5 bases). The CDR3 extends over 13 amino acids. Looked up from germline, CDR1 is SQVTM and CDR2 is ANQGSEA. Trimming removed 5 bases at V and 3 bases at J, with 11 bases between. The CDR3 loop is CSVRAGLNQPQHF. CDR3 in DNA: TGCAGCGTTCGCGCGGGACTCAATCAGCCCCAGCATTTT.

J is TRBJ2-3 and V is TRBV6-5; D is perhaps TRBD2 (6 bases). Trimming took 4 bases from V and 0 from J, leaving 14 bases between them. The CDR3 consists of 16 residues. Germline V gives CDR1 MNHEY, CDR2 SVGAGI. CDR3 region: CASSLLGGASTDTQYF. In DNA, the CDR3 is TGTGCCAGCAGTTTATTAGGAGGGGCAAGCACAGATACGCAGTATTTT.

Turning to this clonotype: A much larger clone lies a single base off, so this may be a read error. The chain's CDR3 is CASSLVSTGYEQFF. DNA for the CDR3: TGTGCCAGCAGCTTAGTCTCTACGGGCTACGAGCAGTTCTTC. This rearrangement joins TRBV7-9 to TRBJ2-7; D not resolved. The J call could be wrong; TRBJ2-1 is a better fit for the DNA end. Germline CDR1 SEHNR, CDR2 FQNEAQ (reference sequence). CDR3 size: 14 residues.

This clonotype has a handful of counts. V and J are TRBV4-1 and TRBJ1-2; D perhaps matches TRBD1 (6 bases). Germline assignment: CDR1 MGHRA and CDR2 YSYEKL. Trimming stripped 4 bases from V and 4 bases from J, with 16 bases between. The CDR3 runs 15 residues. CDR3: CASSPGEGGAYGYTF. The CDR3, as DNA: TGCGCCAGCAGCCCCGGGGAGGGGGGAGCCTATGGCTACACCTTC.

In this sample, this clonotype turned up many times. The J gene is TRBJ2-7, the V gene TRBV15, with D tentatively TRBD2 (6 bases). Trimming removed 4 bases from V and 4 bases from J, with 17 bases in between. There are 15 residues in the CDR3. Germline lookup yields CDR1 LNHNV and CDR2 YYDKDF (reference sequence). The CDR3 DNA reads TGTGCCACCAGCAATATCGGGACTCCGAATTACGAGCAGTACTTC. Amino acid sequence: CATSNIGTPNYEQYF.

This chain links TRBV29-1 with TRBJ2-1; no definite D call. Between the trimmed V and J ends, which lost 2 bases and 8 bases, there was a span of 7 bases. CDR3 length: 11 residues. Germline CDR1 is SQVTM and CDR2 is ANQGSEA. CDR3 protein: CSVETLYEQFF. The CDR3 region has the DNA TGCAGCGTTGAAACTCTGTATGAGCAGTTCTTC.

This clonotype occurred a few times. The chain employs TRBV7-9 and TRBJ2-1; 11 bases align to TRBD2. The V segment lost 3 bases and the J segment 5 bases; nucleotides outside the gene matches: 6. Germline V gene lookup returns CDR1 SEHNR and CDR2 FQNEAQ (reference sequence). The CDR3 loop spans 16 amino acids. In nucleotides, the CDR3 is TGTGCCAGCAGCTTCACCGGGACTAGCGGTCACAATGAGCAGTTCTTC. Protein: CASSFTGTSGHNEQFF.

This sequence joins TRBV7-2 and TRBJ2-2; 7 bases are shared with TRBD2. The CDR3 sequence is 15 residues long. CDR1 and CDR2 from the germline V gene are SGHTA and FQGNSA. V shed 1 base and J 4 bases; nucleotides not matched to a gene: 3. The CDR3 is CASSLEGRGTGELFF. CDR3 nucleotide sequence: TGTGCCAGCAGCTTAGAGGGGAGGGGCACCGGGGAGCTGTTTTTT.

The chain is built from TRBV6-2 or TRBV6-3 and TRBJ2-5; 12 bases are shared with TRBD1. Germline CDR1 MNHEY, CDR2 SVGEGT. The CDR3 spans 16 residues. With V trimmed by 4 bases and J by 5 bases, 8 bases remained unmatched. Here the CDR3 reads CASSSGQGAKEETQYF. The DNA for the CDR3 is TGTGCCAGCAGTTCGGGACAGGGGGCGAAGGAGGAGACCCAGTACTTC.

The chain is built from TRBV29-1 and TRBJ2-7, with D possibly being TRBD1 (6 bases). Germline values: CDR1 SQVTM, CDR2 ANQGSEA. Trimming left V 4 bases short and J 2 bases short, with 9 bases between. CDR3 length: 12 amino acids. The CDR3 DNA reads TGCAGCGTTGGGACAGCACCCTACGAGCAGTACTTC. Encoded protein: CSVGTAPYEQYF.

The gene calls are TRBV9 and TRBJ2-1, with D maybe TRBD2 (7 bases). The germline CDR1 and CDR2 sequences are SGDLS and YYNGEE. V dropped 3 bases and J dropped 4 bases, with 11 bases sitting between them. This CDR3 comprises 14 residues. CDR3 in amino acids: CASSEGGGYNEQFF. CDR3 nucleotides: TGTGCCAGCAGCGAGGGGGGGGGGTACAATGAGCAGTTCTTC.

The chain employs TRBV6-2 or TRBV6-3 and TRBJ2-1; 9 bases agree with TRBD2. This CDR3 has 14 amino acids. The germline gives CDR1 MNHEY, CDR2 SVGEGT. V lost 5 bases, J lost 6 bases, and 5 bases stayed unmatched. CDR3 DNA: TGTGCCAGCAGTCAGACTAGCGGTCCCAATGAGCAGTTCTTC. It yields the protein CASSQTSGPNEQFF.

This clonotype was observed a few times. A clone one base away is much larger, so this may be a read error. This chain connects TRBV12-3 or TRBV12-4 to TRBJ2-1, with 16 nucleotides matching TRBD2. The length of the CDR3 is 16 residues. The CDR3 is CASSSTGLAGGNEQSF. The DNA of the CDR3 is TGTGCCAGCAGTTCCACGGGACTAGCGGGAGGGAATGAGCAGTCCTTC.

This clonotype was seen repeatedly, ten times or more. J is TRBJ2-1 and V is TRBV12-3 or TRBV12-4, with TRBD1 matching 10 bases. V was pared by 2 bases and J by 2 bases, with 6 bases of the junction left unmatched. The CDR3 runs to 17 residues. CDR3 in amino acids: CASSLRVGTGAYNEQFF. CDR3 nucleotide sequence: TGTGCCAGCAGTTTAAGGGTAGGGACAGGGGCCTACAATGAGCAGTTCTTC.

This clonotype occurred a few times. The chain uses TRBV3-1 and TRBJ2-2; D is uncertain. Germline V gives CDR1 LGHDT, CDR2 YNNKEL (reference sequence). Trimming cost V 4 bases and J 6 bases, with 15 bases left between them. The CDR3 runs to 15 residues. The CDR3 bases are TGTGCCAGCAGCCGACGGCCAGAAGGTGCCGGGGAGCTGTTTTTT. Translated, it gives CASSRRPEGAGELFF. Drawing the rest from reference TRBV3-1 and TRBJ2-2, the complete variable domain is DTAVSQTPKYLVTQMGNDKSIKCEQNLGHDTMYWYKQDSKKFLKIMFSYNNKELIINETVPNRFSPKSPDKAHLNLHINSLELGDSAVYFCASSRRPEGAGELFFGEGSRLTVL.

As for this clonotype: As the CDR3 is not closed by the conserved phenylalanine or tryptophan, this likely results from a read error. The V gene is TRBV7-2, the J gene TRBJ1-1; 12 bases match TRBD1. The length of the CDR3 is 14 residues. CDR1 and CDR2 from the germline V gene are SGHTA and FQGNSA. V dropped 4 bases and J dropped 6; count of bases not matched to a gene: 3. The CDR3 spells CASSYGTGGAEAFL. CDR3 sequence (DNA): TGTGCCAGCAGCTACGGGACAGGGGGCGCTGAAGCTTTCCTT.

This clonotype was picked up many times. The CDR3: CAWSISNLLDQPQHF. The CDR3 region has the DNA TGTGCCTGGAGTATTTCAAACCTTTTGGATCAGCCCCAGCATTTT. The chain joins TRBV30 to TRBJ1-5; no reliable D call. V was clipped by 2 bases and J by 5 bases, with 16 bases between them. This CDR3 is built from 15 residues. Germline V gene lookup returns CDR1 GTSNPN and CDR2 SVGIG (reference sequence).

This clonotype was detected many times. J is TRBJ2-3 and V is TRBV7-9; D is ambiguous. From germline, CDR1 is SEHNR and CDR2 FQNEAQ (reference sequence). This CDR3 comprises 15 residues. The ends were cut back, 1 base at V and 0 bases at J, with 8 bases in the middle. The CDR3 DNA is TGTGCCAGCAGCTTAGTGGGAACTAGCACAGATACGCAGTATTTT. The encoded protein is CASSLVGTSTDTQYF.

Remarks on this clonotype: This may be a read error: a much more frequent sequence differs by one nucleotide. The chain couples TRBV3-1 to TRBJ2-1; D possibly matches TRBD1 or TRBD2 (5 bases each). The CDR3 is 16 residues long. From germline, CDR1 is LGHDT and CDR2 YNNKEL (reference sequence). The DNA for the CDR3 is TGTGCCAGCAGCCAAGGGGCGAGGGGTGCCTACAATGAGCACTTCTTC. This sequence encodes CASSQGARGAYNEHFF.

V gene TRBV6-2 or TRBV6-3 combines with J gene TRBJ2-3, with TRBD2 matching over 13 bases. Germline values: CDR1 MNHEY, CDR2 SVGEGT. V shed 5 bases, J shed 2 bases, and the junction held 7 bases outside the gene matches. This CDR3 has 17 residues. CDR3 in amino acids: CASSRPGLAGITDTQYF. The CDR3 DNA is TGTGCCAGCAGTAGACCGGGACTAGCGGGGATCACAGATACGCAGTATTTT.

This clonotype showed up just a few times. The gene calls are TRBV14 and TRBJ1-1; the D gene is possibly TRBD1 (5 bases). Germline-derived CDR1 and CDR2 are SGHDN and FVKESK. Trimming shortened V by 0 bases and J by 1 base, and 18 bases separated the two germline ends. The CDR3 covers 18 residues. CDR3 sequence (DNA): TGTGCCAGCAGCCAAGAAGGGATTTGGCAGGGCCCGAACACTGAAGCTTTCTTT. It specifies CASSQEGIWQGPNTEAFF.

The chain links TRBV20-1 to TRBJ1-1, with a possible D match to TRBD1 (5 bases). V lost 3 bases to trimming and J lost 6 bases, with 17 bases between them. This CDR3 has 14 amino acids. Germline V gives CDR1 DFQATT, CDR2 SNEGSKA (reference sequence). The CDR3 protein is CSASLSGREAEAFF. As DNA, the CDR3 is TGCAGTGCTAGCCTCTCAGGGAGAGAAGCTGAAGCTTTCTTT.

Many counts were recorded for this clonotype. The chain combines TRBV5-1 with TRBJ1-1; D is uncertain. The CDR3 runs 13 residues. Germline-derived CDR1 and CDR2 are SGHRS and YFSETQ. V shed 7 bases and J shed 3 bases, with 13 bases lying between them. The CDR3 is CASAAGRDTEAFF. CDR3 sequence (DNA): TGCGCCAGCGCGGCGGGCCGGGACACTGAAGCTTTCTTT.

The chain's CDR3 is CASSYGQGVKNIQYF. In nucleotides, the CDR3 is TGTGCCAGCAGTTACGGGCAGGGGGTCAAAAACATTCAGTACTTC. The chain carries TRBV6-5 and TRBJ2-4; 7 nucleotides agree with TRBD1. V was clipped by 2 bases and J by 3 bases; unmatched bases: 4. The CDR3 has 15 amino acids. Germline assignment: CDR1 MNHEY and CDR2 SVGAGI.

This clonotype appeared a few times. This chain links TRBV3-1 with TRBJ2-1; TRBD2 agrees at 11 bases. This CDR3 region has 16 residues. Germline V gives CDR1 LGHDT, CDR2 YNNKEL (reference sequence). V was clipped by 5 bases and J by 4 bases; unmatched bases: 7. CDR3 protein: CASSFGGTSGYNEQFF. CDR3 nucleotide sequence: TGTGCCAGCAGCTTCGGAGGGACTAGCGGTTACAATGAGCAGTTCTTC.

This clonotype was observed many times. V and J are TRBV18 and TRBJ2-3, with 9 bases identical to TRBD1. The trim removed 9 bases at V and 5 bases at J, leaving 9 bases unmatched. There are 14 residues in the CDR3. In germline, CDR1 is KGHSH, CDR2 LQKENI. The CDR3, as DNA: TGTGCCAGTACACAGGGGGCGCCGGGAGATACGCAGTATTTT. Translation: CASTQGAPGDTQYF. Supplemented by reference TRBV18 and TRBJ2-3, the full variable domain reads NAGVMQNPRHLVRRRGQEARLRCSPMKGHSHVYWYRQLPEEGLKFMVYLQKENIIDESGMPKERFSAEFPKEGPSILRIQQVVRGDSAAYFCASTQGAPGDTQYFGPGTRLTVL.

This clonotype has a count of ten or more. The V and J genes are TRBV3-1 and TRBJ2-2; D might be TRBD1 or TRBD2, each matching 5 bases. Germline V gene data show CDR1 as LGHDT and CDR2 as YNNKEL (reference sequence). V was clipped by 0 bases and J by 3 bases, with 14 bases between them. This CDR3 is built from 17 residues. The CDR3, as DNA: TGTGCCAGCAGCCAAGATCCGGGACGACTGGACACCGGGGAGCTGTTTTTT. This translates into CASSQDPGRLDTGELFF.